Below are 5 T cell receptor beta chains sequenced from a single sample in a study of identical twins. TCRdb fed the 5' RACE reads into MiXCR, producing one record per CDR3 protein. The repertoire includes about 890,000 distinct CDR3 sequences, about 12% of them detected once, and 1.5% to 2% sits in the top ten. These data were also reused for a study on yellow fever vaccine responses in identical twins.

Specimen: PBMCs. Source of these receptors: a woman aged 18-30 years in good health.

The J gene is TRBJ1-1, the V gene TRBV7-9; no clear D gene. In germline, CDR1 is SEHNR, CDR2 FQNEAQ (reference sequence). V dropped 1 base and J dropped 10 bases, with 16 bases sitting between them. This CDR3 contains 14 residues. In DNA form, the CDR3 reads TGTGCCAGCAGCTTAGGGGGAAGTGGGTCGGTAGCTTTCTTT. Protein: CASSLGGSGSVAFF.

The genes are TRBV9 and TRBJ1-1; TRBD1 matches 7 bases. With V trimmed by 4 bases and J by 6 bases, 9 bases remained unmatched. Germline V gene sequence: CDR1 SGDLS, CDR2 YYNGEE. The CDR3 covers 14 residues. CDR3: CASSHEPGGPEAFF. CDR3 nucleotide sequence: TGTGCCAGCAGCCATGAACCAGGGGGACCTGAAGCTTTCTTT.

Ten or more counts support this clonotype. Here the CDR3 DNA reads TGTGCCAGCCAGGGGGCGCCGGGGTATGGCTACACCTTC. Translating gives CASQGAPGYGYTF. This chain uses TRBV12-3 or TRBV12-4 with TRBJ1-2, with 8 bases fitting TRBD1. This CDR3 is 13 amino acids long. V dropped 8 bases and J dropped 5; count of bases not matched to a gene: 7.

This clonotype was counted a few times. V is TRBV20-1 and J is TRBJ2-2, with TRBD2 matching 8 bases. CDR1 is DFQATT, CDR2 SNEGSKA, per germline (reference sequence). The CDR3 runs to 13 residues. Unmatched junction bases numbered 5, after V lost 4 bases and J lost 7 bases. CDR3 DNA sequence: TGCAGTGCTATGGCGGGAGGTATCGGGGAGCTGTTTTTT. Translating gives CSAMAGGIGELFF.

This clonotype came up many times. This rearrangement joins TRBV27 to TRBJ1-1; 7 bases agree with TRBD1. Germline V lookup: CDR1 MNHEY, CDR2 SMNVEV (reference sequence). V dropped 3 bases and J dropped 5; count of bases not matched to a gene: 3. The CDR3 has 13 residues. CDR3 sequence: CASSLTGITEAFF. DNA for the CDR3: TGTGCCAGCAGTTTGACAGGGATTACTGAAGCTTTCTTT.